This passage covers 19 T cell receptor beta chains from one sample sequenced in a study of T cell repertoires in cytomegalovirus infection. TCRdb redid the calling of the reads with MiXCR, one entry per CDR3 protein. The sample lists around 50,000 distinct CDR3 sequences, over 15% occurring once. Antigens of these TCRs are unknown. This specimen was CD8+ T cells from cultured PBMCs, taken from culture after CMV antigen stimulation. The source is a human donor in good health (CMV status not recorded). Some clones in this sample may be carry-over from other donors' samples.

The chain carries TRBV4-3 and TRBJ2-4; TRBD2 matches at 8 bases. V trimming: 3 bases; J trimming: 12 bases; junction bases outside the gene matches: 16. CDR3 length: 16 residues. Germline CDR1 is LGHNA and CDR2 is YSLEER. CDR3: CASSHALVGREASQYF. The CDR3, as DNA: TGCGCCAGCAGCCATGCGCTAGTAGGGCGGGAGGCCAGTCAGTACTTC.

This clonotype occurred a few times. The chain combines TRBV27 with TRBJ2-7; D call uncertain. The CDR3 is 12 residues long. Trimming took off 4 bases at V and 2 bases at J, with 6 bases between the two ends. Germline CDR1 and CDR2: MNHEY and SMNVEV (reference sequence). CDR3 sequence reads: CASSSTPYEQYF. The DNA for the CDR3 is TGTGCCAGCAGTTCGACACCCTACGAGCAGTACTTC.

V usage is TRBV28 and J usage is TRBJ2-3, with 9 bases identical to TRBD2. The germline V gene has CDR1 MDHEN and CDR2 SYDVKM. The V segment lost 3 bases and the J segment 6 bases; nucleotides outside the gene matches: 10. The CDR3 is 16 residues long. In nucleotides, the CDR3 is TGTGCCAGCAGTTTTCAGGCGGGAGGGCCAAGGGATACGCAGTATTTT. Amino acids: CASSFQAGGPRDTQYF.

The chain uses TRBV7-2 and TRBJ2-7, with D tentatively TRBD2 (5 bases). Germline V gene lookup returns CDR1 SGHTA and CDR2 FQGNSA. The CDR3 extends over 13 amino acids. Trimming took off 0 bases at V and 5 bases at J, with 8 bases between the two ends. The CDR3 sequence is CASSLAAGDEQYF. In nucleotides, the CDR3 is TGTGCCAGCAGCTTAGCGGCGGGCGACGAGCAGTACTTC.

This clonotype was counted only a few times. The genes are TRBV14 and TRBJ2-5; 10 nucleotides agree with TRBD2. Germline V CDR1 and CDR2: SGHDN, FVKESK. The CDR3 runs 19 residues. The V segment lost 0 bases and the J segment 6 bases; nucleotides outside the gene matches: 16. This CDR3 is CASSQDHASGGPRGKTQYF. The CDR3 nucleotides read TGTGCCAGCAGCCAAGATCACGCTAGCGGGGGCCCTAGGGGAAAGACCCAGTACTTC.

This clonotype was observed at least ten times. The V and J genes are TRBV7-9 and TRBJ2-3, with 10 bases lining up with TRBD1. The junction had 9 bases not matched to a gene; V was cut back by 7 bases and J by 5 bases. Per germline, CDR1 SEHNR and CDR2 FQNEAQ (reference sequence). CDR3 length equals 15 residues. The CDR3 DNA follows: TGTGCCAGCAACCGCCGGGACAGGGGTTTAGATACGCAGTATTTT. This codes for CASNRRDRGLDTQYF.

This clonotype came up many times. The V gene is TRBV4-1, the J gene TRBJ2-5; D remains unclear. The CDR3 has 12 residues. V dropped 0 bases and J dropped 5 bases, with 4 bases sitting between them. CDR1 and CDR2 (germline): MGHRA, YSYEKL. Written as DNA, the CDR3 is TGCGCCAGCAGCCAAGATATGGAGACCCAGTACTTC. It translates to CASSQDMETQYF.

This clonotype showed up just a few times. The DNA for the CDR3 is TGCAGTAAAGACCGGAGGGAGGAGGTTGGAAACACCATATATTTT. As protein: CSKDRREEVGNTIYF. V gene TRBV20-1 combines with J gene TRBJ1-3; D gene unclear. The germline gives CDR1 DFQATT, CDR2 SNEGSKA (reference sequence). The CDR3 totals 15 residues. Trimming left V 8 bases short and J 3 bases short, with 20 bases between.

This clonotype was seen more than once but under ten times. The chain couples TRBV15 to TRBJ2-1; tentatively, D is TRBD1 or TRBD2 (5 bases each). CDR3 length: 16 amino acids. Trimming removed 5 bases from V and 4 bases from J, with 18 bases in between. The germline V gene has CDR1 LNHNV and CDR2 YYDKDF (reference sequence). Here the CDR3 reads CATSGLRGAKYNEQFF. The CDR3 nucleotides read TGTGCCACCAGCGGTTTGAGGGGAGCGAAATACAATGAGCAGTTCTTC.

This clonotype was recorded a few times. The J gene is TRBJ2-3, the V gene TRBV7-9; the match to TRBD2 covers 14 bases. Trimming took 0 bases from V and 2 from J; bases not matched to a gene: 4. From germline, CDR1 is SEHNR and CDR2 FQNEAQ (reference sequence). This CDR3 contains 18 residues. The CDR3 DNA reads as TGTGCCAGCAGCTTAGCGGGACTAGCGGGGGAGACCACAGATACGCAGTATTTT. Amino acid sequence: CASSLAGLAGETTDTQYF.

The V call is TRBV6-2 or TRBV6-3, the J call TRBJ2-1; D could derive from TRBD1 or TRBD2 (5 bases each). The CDR3 has 15 residues. Trimming took off 10 bases at V and 5 bases at J, with 21 bases between the two ends. The germline gives CDR1 MNHEY, CDR2 SVGEGT. The CDR3 loop is CATTASGTYHNEQFF. CDR3 nucleotides: TGTGCCACCACGGCATCCGGGACCTACCACAATGAGCAGTTCTTC.

The chain links TRBV4-3 to TRBJ2-7; 8 bases agree with TRBD1. The germline V gene has CDR1 LGHNA and CDR2 YSLEER. The CDR3 has 15 amino acids. The J segment lost 3 bases and the V segment lost 1 base, leaving 5 bases of the junction unmatched. The CDR3 protein is CASSQAHTGGYEQYF. The CDR3 DNA reads TGCGCCAGCAGCCAAGCTCACACAGGGGGCTACGAGCAGTACTTC.

The chain carries TRBV6-2 or TRBV6-3 and TRBJ2-7; 10 bases map to TRBD2. Germline lookup yields CDR1 MNHEY and CDR2 SVGEGT. This CDR3 is 15 amino acids long. The ends lost 0 bases at V and 2 bases at J; junction bases unmatched: 1. CDR3 DNA: TGTGCCAGCAGTTACTCACTAGCGGGACCCTACGAGCAGTACTTC. This codes for CASSYSLAGPYEQYF.

This clonotype came up a few times. The chain combines TRBV27 with TRBJ2-5; TRBD1 agrees at 7 bases. The CDR3 is made up of 15 amino acids. Looked up from germline, CDR1 is MNHEY and CDR2 is SMNVEV (reference sequence). The V and J ends lost 6 bases and 1 base, in that order; junction bases with no gene match: 8. CDR3 coding DNA: TGTGCCAGCAGCCCATACAGGGGTAGCCAAGAGACCCAGTACTTC. It specifies CASSPYRGSQETQYF.

Only a few counts were recorded for this clonotype. The gene calls are TRBV6-5 and TRBJ2-7; 7 bases are a match to TRBD2. This CDR3 is built from 12 residues. Germline V CDR1 and CDR2: MNHEY, SVGAGI. The V gene end was trimmed by 7 bases and the J gene end by 3 bases; junction bases not matched to a gene: 3. The CDR3 loop is CASKASGYEQYF. Written as DNA, the CDR3 is TGTGCCAGCAAGGCTAGCGGCTACGAGCAGTACTTC.

This chain uses TRBV6-2 or TRBV6-3 with TRBJ1-3; no clear D gene. V lost 2 bases, J lost 0 bases, and 11 bases lay in between. This CDR3 region has 16 residues. CDR1 MNHEY and CDR2 SVGEGT come from the germline V gene. This CDR3 reads CASSYDTTGSGNTIYF. In DNA form, the CDR3 reads TGTGCCAGCAGTTACGACACCACGGGCTCTGGAAACACCATATATTTT.

This chain uses TRBV7-9 with TRBJ1-1, with 8 positions matching TRBD1. V was pared by 6 bases and J by 0 bases, with 3 bases of the junction left unmatched. The germline gives CDR1 SEHNR, CDR2 FQNEAQ (reference sequence). The CDR3 is 14 amino acids. The CDR3 is CASRPGGLNTEAFF. The CDR3 DNA sequence: TGTGCCAGCAGACCAGGGGGCCTGAACACTGAAGCTTTCTTT.

The chain combines TRBV11-2 with TRBJ2-1, with no clear D. Trimming left V 0 bases short and J 4 bases short, with 22 bases between. The CDR3 runs 19 residues. CDR1 and CDR2 from the germline V gene are SGHAT and FQNNGV. The CDR3 nucleotides are TGTGCCAGCAGCTTAGACAGTAAGCAGGCCATTTCCTTTTACAATGAGCAGTTCTTC. It is translated as CASSLDSKQAISFYNEQFF.

This clonotype was picked up a small number of times. The rearrangement links TRBV29-1 to TRBJ2-1, with D tentatively TRBD1 (6 bases). Per the germline V gene, CDR1 is SQVTM and CDR2 is ANQGSEA. This CDR3 contains 16 residues. Trimming stripped 3 bases from V and 0 bases from J, with 15 bases between. The CDR3 DNA sequence: TGCAGCGTTGAGGCTTGGGGGCTAGCCTCCTACAATGAGCAGTTCTTC. This translates into CSVEAWGLASYNEQFF.